One and the same sample provided the 5 T cell receptor beta chains below, sequenced in a study of early T cells in non-severe SARS-CoV-2 infection. TCRdb ran MiXCR on the 5' RACE reads and lists one entry per CDR3 protein. The sample gives 65,000 to 95,000 distinct CDR3 sequences, around 15% of which show up once; 10% to 11% is in the top ten. Sequenced material: whole blood. The receptors were gathered from an adult who was a healthcare worker with PCR-confirmed SARS-CoV-2 infection or an uninfected control (not recorded which).

This clonotype has ten or more counts. The J gene is TRBJ1-2, the V gene TRBV9, with TRBD1 as a possible D gene (5 bases). CDR3 length: 13 amino acids. Trimming removed 0 bases at V and 3 bases at J, with 6 bases between. Germline assignment: CDR1 SGDLS and CDR2 YYNGEE. CDR3 protein: CASSVGGDYGYTF. The CDR3 DNA follows: TGTGCCAGCAGCGTAGGGGGGGACTATGGCTACACCTTC.

The table lists this clonotype with a few counts. The chain recombines TRBV20-1 with TRBJ1-2, with a possible D match to TRBD1 (6 bases). This CDR3 is 14 amino acids long. Germline CDR1 is DFQATT and CDR2 is SNEGSKA (reference sequence). V gave up 5 bases and J gave up 4 bases, with 17 bases separating them. The CDR3 sequence: CSASGQPRSYGYTF. CDR3 bases: TGCAGTGCTTCCGGACAGCCGAGAAGCTATGGCTACACCTTC.

The rearrangement uses TRBV6-5 and TRBJ1-5; unclear D gene. Trimming left V 6 bases short and J 1 base short, with 13 bases between. The CDR3 has 15 residues. Per the germline V gene, CDR1 is MNHEY and CDR2 is SVGAGI. The CDR3 nucleotides are TGTGCCAGCAGCCCGGTTGGAAGGAGCAATCAGCCCCAGCATTTT. This gives the protein CASSPVGRSNQPQHF.

The chain carries TRBV5-1 and TRBJ2-1; 9 bases match TRBD2. There are 14 residues in the CDR3. In germline, CDR1 is SGHRS, CDR2 YFSETQ. After removal of 1 base from V and 6 bases from J, the junction contained 2 bases not matched to a gene. CDR3 sequence (DNA): TGCGCCAGCAGCTTGCAAGCGGGGGGCAATGAGCAGTTCTTC. Amino acids: CASSLQAGGNEQFF.

This clonotype appeared a few times. The V gene is TRBV7-3, the J gene TRBJ2-3; 10 nucleotides match TRBD2. J gave up 0 bases and V 5 bases, and 5 bases lay outside the gene matches. Germline CDR1 reads SGHTA; CDR2 reads FQGTGA. This CDR3 is 16 amino acids long. The CDR3 protein is CASSTPGLASTDTQYF. In DNA, the CDR3 is TGTGCCAGCAGCACACCGGGACTAGCGAGCACAGATACGCAGTATTTT.